This T cell receptor (beta chain) comes out of a study of blood T cell repertoires in COVID-19. Study as a whole: The origin of the acute and convalescent COVID-19 samples was the United States, Italy and Spain. Nucleic acid was either cDNA or gDNA, and it came from T cells, B-cell-depleted T cells, or PBMCs.

In the study's own analysis: Counts of nucleated cells, estimated from reference gene primer amplification, were obtained. The assay was immunoSEQ multiplex PCR, and TCRdb's table has in-frame clones only and misses some. The V and J calls and clone size come from that table; D and trimming were worked out from the DNA. The sample consists of tens of thousands of clones, around 77% of them appearing once. There are 13 residues in the CDR3. Germline lookup yields CDR1 MNHEY and CDR2 SMNVEV (reference sequence). After removal of 2 bases from V and 7 bases from J, the junction contained 1 base not matched to a gene.

The TCR was taken from a man between 70 and 80 years old with COVID-19, enrolled during active disease. Material for sequencing was peripheral blood. V gene TRBV27 combines with J gene TRBJ1-2; 10 bases match TRBD1. This chain's CDR3 is CASSLGTGVGYTF. CDR3 bases: TGTGCCAGCAGTTTAGGGACAGGGGTTGGCTACACCTTC.